The sequence of this T cell receptor beta chain was determined in a study of blood T cell repertoires in COVID-19 (dated by TCRdb to about 2020). Describing the broader study: Samples from collaborators originated in the United States, Italy and Spain and spanned both the acute and convalescent phases of COVID-19. The prospective study material was composed of cDNA or gDNA derived from T cells, B-cell-depleted T cells, or PBMCs. Deeply sampled blood TCRbeta repertoires from subjects exposed to, actively infected with, or recovered from COVID-19 were included in the dataset. The repertoires were released in a freely available public database meant as a resource for research on the immune response to SARS-CoV-2. Samples came from the ongoing ImmuneRACE study (first 160 participants) plus 1,254 subjects from 6 global collaborators. The sample metadata nearly always contained a de-identified subject ID, COVID-19 status, age in years and sex. Where available, HLA class I and class II types were taken from metadata supplied by the sample provider and were not determined by assay-based typing. General study outcomes and caveats: How much clinical and demographic metadata was included differed by source and by participant, and the metadata was provided uncurated.

This clone was observed at least ten times. Its binding antigen is unknown. The sample holds no much larger clone one base away, and base qualities are not on file. TCRbeta CDR3 regions were amplified from genomic DNA by means of the immunoSEQ Assay, a bias-controlled multiplex PCR. In the source study's methods: The number of nucleated cells in each sample was estimated from the amplification of reference gene primers within the assay. Sequence reads were collapsed and filtered to measure the absolute abundance of every unique TCRbeta CDR3 rearrangement. For each sample, productive Simpson clonality was calculated as the square root of Simpson's diversity index across productive rearrangements. The table was pulled from immuneACCESS by TCRdb, which kept in-frame rearrangements only. Such tables lose some clones; where checked, under half of the loss comes from unresolved V genes, and the rest has no known cause. The V and J calls and the clone size are those of that table, but D and trimming were determined from the DNA. The sample has about 220,000 clones on record, around four fifths of them singletons. The top ten clonotypes cover about 5.1% of the sample.

Another Seattle source contributed samples from volunteer blood donors who had recovered from COVID-19. The collaborating institutions used their own protocols to collect whole blood in K2EDTA tubes. For TCRbeta analysis, collaborator samples were shipped as frozen whole blood, as isolated PBMCs, or as DNA extracted from either sample type. The CDR3, from cysteine to phenylalanine, totals 16 residues. The sequence is cut down to CDR3 DNA, 48 bases in frame from base 1. The V end loses 3 bases and the J end loses 8 bases, and a stretch of 23 bases separates them. The germline V gene (reference sequence) supplies CDR1 GTSNPN and CDR2 SVGIG.

The sequence was collected from a woman aged 55 to 70 who had recovered from COVID-19. Specimen: peripheral blood. This receptor chain uses TRBV30 and TRBJ2-1; TRBD2 is a weak D gene call, 6 bases matching. CDR3 region: CAWRGWRRTKRDEQFF. The DNA sequence is given as TGTGCCTGGAGAGGGTGGCGGAGAACGAAGCGGGATGAGCAGTTCTTC. With the rest looked up from the reference TRBV30 and TRBJ2-1 genes rather than sequenced, the full variable domain is SQTIHQWPATLVQPVGSPLSLECTVEGTSNPNLYWYRQAAGRGLQLLFYSVGIGQISSEVPQNLSASRPQDRQFILSSKKLLLSDSGFYLCAWRGWRRTKRDEQFFGPGTRLTVL.